The TCR beta chain under discussion was sequenced for a study of blood T cells in healthy people across ages. A minimum of 6 micrograms of total RNA was extracted per sample. This clonotype occurred once. As yet, its antigen is unknown. Overall study findings and caveats: It was the long-lived donors that had more naive CD4+ cells and higher diversity than aged donors.

PCR was performed a second time for about 7 to 12 cycles using a sample-barcoded 5' primer and a J-beta primer mix. All cDNA molecules were each tagged by a template-switch adaptor with 12 random nucleotides. From the 5' RACE reads, TCRdb called clonotypes with MiXCR, one entry per CDR3 protein. The table lists hundreds of thousands of distinct CDR3 sequences, roughly 60% of them singletons, with about 20% in the top ten. The CDR3 loop spans 19 amino acids. Germline lookup yields CDR1 MNHEY and CDR2 SVGAGI. V shed 4 bases, J shed 0 bases, and the junction held 13 bases outside the gene matches. The chain links TRBV6-5 to TRBJ1-5, with 9 bases lining up with TRBD1. The TCR originated in a man between 25 and 39 years old in good health. Input material: blood. CDR3 DNA: TGTGCCAGCAGTTTAAACTCCGGGACAGGGCCATATAGCAATCAGCCCCAGCATTTT. This gives the protein CASSLNSGTGPYSNQPQHF.